This T cell receptor beta chain was sequenced for a study of shared clonotypes between healthy human individuals. Assay execution proceeded at the deep level. The sorted-subset replicate PCRs were given roughly 190 ng DNA, which is 30,000 or so T cell genomes. Assay: immunoSEQ multiplex PCR; the TCRdb copy retains only in-frame clones and omits some. The sample lists about 680,000 clones; around 92% were seen once. The CDR3 is 16 amino acids. The germline V gene has CDR1 LNHDA and CDR2 SQIVND (reference sequence). The V end was cut by 1 base, the J end by 3 bases, with 12 bases between. As defined, naive CD8 cells were CD45RO-negative and positively selected for CCR7, with terminally differentiated effector memory CD45RA+ cells excluded. Caucasian adults living in Nashville, Tennessee, provided all samples.

The origin of this receptor is a young man in good health. Input material: naive CD8+ T cells sorted from blood. The J gene is TRBJ2-2, the V gene TRBV19, with D possibly matching TRBD2 (6 bases). The DNA of the CDR3 is TGTGCCAGTAGTATAGTCACTTGGGGGGACACCGGGGAGCTGTTTTTT. Translating it yields CASSIVTWGDTGELFF.